The rows below give T cell receptor beta chains drawn from one sample of a study of metastatic and nonmetastatic thyroid tumors. TCRdb re-called the PCR reads with MiXCR. The sample has some 18,000 clones, under 25% seen once. The specimen sequenced was tumor tissue. These receptors originate from a male donor with papillary thyroid cancer or a benign thyroid nodule (not recorded which). Some clones in this sample may be carry-over from other donors' samples. Both conserved end residues are trimmed from each CDR3. D genes are given only for firm matches. Where a row states a size, it is once, few, many or the class of an expanded clone; other rows omit it.

v_gene,j_gene,abundance,d_gene,CDR3aa
TRBV6-1,TRBJ2-7,few,NA,ASSAPGAHEQY
TRBV30,TRBJ1-6,many,NA,AWSETFLSPLH
TRBV28,TRBJ1-4,many,NA,ASSLGQGANEKLF
TRBV9,TRBJ2-1,medium-sized,NA,ASSVGGKGEQF
TRBV30,TRBJ1-2,NA,NA,AWSGNPRGYGYT
TRBV5-1,TRBJ1-4,NA,NA,ASSRDRPTNEQLF
TRBV4-1,TRBJ2-7,many,NA,ASSQGSSWQSYEQY
TRBV5-1,TRBJ1-1,many,NA,ASRRVHHESPEAF
TRBV5-6,TRBJ1-1,NA,NA,ASSLVAEAAEAF
TRBV7-9,TRBJ1-5,many,TRBD1,ASQRGQGLQPQH
TRBV5-6,TRBJ1-4,many,NA,ASSLFRETHVSSEKLF
TRBV14,TRBJ2-3,NA,NA,ASNYGSTDTQY
TRBV11-3,TRBJ1-4,NA,TRBD1,ASSPDLGQGGEKLF
TRBV20-1,TRBJ1-1,many,NA,SARSGRGTEAF
TRBV12-3/TRBV12-4,TRBJ2-1,many,NA,ASSSSGDSWYNEQF
TRBV27,TRBJ2-7,medium-sized,TRBD1,ASSLNPGQRYEQY
TRBV6-5,TRBJ2-1,few,NA,ASSYDSGSYNEQF
TRBV12-3/TRBV12-4,TRBJ1-1,medium-sized,TRBD1,ASTRQGENTEAF
TRBV6-1,TRBJ1-5,NA,NA,ARSKTGDLHQP
TRBV18,TRBJ2-5,NA,TRBD2,ASSPKTSVEETQY
TRBV2,TRBJ2-5,many,TRBD1,ASSEGGPGTGQETQY
TRBV12-3/TRBV12-4,TRBJ2-1,NA,NA,ASSLGLGGGEQF
TRBV20-1,TRBJ2-3,many,TRBD2,SAIAPSGSTDTQY
TRBV20-1,TRBJ1-1,medium-sized,NA,SARDPSGGNTEAF
TRBV20-1,TRBJ2-7,NA,TRBD1,SPPVQGVYEQY
TRBV12-3/TRBV12-4,TRBJ1-2,many,TRBD1,ASSPGQTYGYT
TRBV6-5,TRBJ2-3,many,NA,ASSYSSQGVPDTQY
TRBV27,TRBJ2-5,many,NA,ASSSLQGEETQY
TRBV6-1,TRBJ1-6,many,NA,ATRRGVENSPLH
TRBV6-2/TRBV6-3,TRBJ2-7,medium-sized,NA,ASSYGFYEQY
TRBV11-1,NA,NA,TRBD2,ASSFPRGGRNVQY
TRBV3-1,TRBJ2-1,many,TRBD2,ASSRKASGGNEQF
TRBV29-1,TRBJ2-3,many,NA,SGITWSTDTQY
TRBV30,TRBJ1-5,many,NA,AWSVLSSQPQH
TRBV7-9,TRBJ2-1,many,TRBD2,ASSLSGTGNEQF
TRBV12-3/TRBV12-4,TRBJ2-2,NA,TRBD2,ASSLASGRSNTGELF
TRBV7-2,TRBJ1-5,NA,NA,ANSRNRQTPQH
TRBV28,TRBJ1-2,NA,NA,ASSTHSYGYT
TRBV10-3,TRBJ2-1,few,NA,AISGAGADGQF
TRBV6-5,TRBJ1-2,few,NA,AGSYSLRSYGHT
TRBV5-4,TRBJ2-5,many,NA,ASSLEASSETQY
TRBV27,TRBJ2-5,many,NA,ASSPWETQY
TRBV12-3/TRBV12-4,TRBJ2-2,few,NA,ASLSGAGELF
TRBV19,TRBJ1-1,many,NA,ASSIATGSAEAF
TRBV12-3/TRBV12-4,TRBJ2-2,medium-sized,TRBD1,ASSPWTGGTNTGELF
TRBV27,TRBJ2-1,many,TRBD2,ASKREGRSYNEQF
TRBV28,TRBJ2-7,many,NA,ASRDGSAYEQY
TRBV5-1,TRBJ2-7,NA,NA,ASRGNSDEQY
TRBV7-9,TRBJ2-2,NA,NA,ARSQQNTGELF
TRBV20-1,TRBJ2-1,NA,NA,SARYPLFEQF
TRBV28,TRBJ1-1,medium-sized,NA,ASSWHSVPEAF
TRBV24-1,TRBJ2-2,many,TRBD1,ATSDAGTGVTGELF
TRBV6-5,TRBJ2-7,few,NA,ASSYSQQSYEQY
TRBV20-1,TRBJ1-1,NA,NA,SAQNRVANTEAF
TRBV27,TRBJ2-1,few,NA,ASSDPGPYNEQF
TRBV13,TRBJ1-3,NA,NA,ASRQPLSGNTIY
TRBV11-2,TRBJ1-2,many,NA,ASSLDQGVGYT